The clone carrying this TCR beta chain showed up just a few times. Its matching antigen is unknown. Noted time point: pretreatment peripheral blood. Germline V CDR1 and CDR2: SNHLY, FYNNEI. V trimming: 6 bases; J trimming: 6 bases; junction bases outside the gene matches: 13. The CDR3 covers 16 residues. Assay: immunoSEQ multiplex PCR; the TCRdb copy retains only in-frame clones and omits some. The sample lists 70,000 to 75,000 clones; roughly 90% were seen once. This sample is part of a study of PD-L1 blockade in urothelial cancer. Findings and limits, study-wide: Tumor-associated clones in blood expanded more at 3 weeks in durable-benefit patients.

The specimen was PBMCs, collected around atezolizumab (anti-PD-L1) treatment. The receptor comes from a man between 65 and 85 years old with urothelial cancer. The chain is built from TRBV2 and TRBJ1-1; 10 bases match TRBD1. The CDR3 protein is CASRRRQGASSPEAFF. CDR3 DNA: TGTGCCAGCAGGAGAAGACAGGGGGCGTCTTCTCCTGAAGCTTTCTTT.